A selection of T cell receptor beta chains follows, all from one sample in a study of identifying expanded T cells in peripheral blood. Profiled with immunoSEQ multiplex PCR; TCRdb holds only in-frame clones, not every one. The sample includes around 100,000 clones, over 70% of them seen just once. The sample comprised blood. Receptor source: a person aged 18-69 years in good health. CDR3s include the opening cysteine and the closing phenylalanine or tryptophan. Fields, in order: D gene, J gene, clone size, V gene, CDR3 protein, CDR3 DNA. A D gene is named only where the DNA matches it firmly. Clone size is given for some rows only: seen once, a few or many times, or a class if the clone is expanded.

TRBD2 | TRBJ2-1 | few | TRBV7-6 | CASSPKGLAGGGEQFF | TGTGCCAGCAGCCCAAAGGGGCTAGCGGGAGGGGGTGAGCAGTTCTTC
. | TRBJ1-5 | . | TRBV7-2 | CASSFFSGDQPQHF | TGTGCCAGCAGCTTCTTTTCGGGGGATCAGCCCCAGCATTTT
TRBD1 | TRBJ1-2 | . | TRBV6-1 | CASSEDLRGLNYGYTF | TGTGCCAGCAGTGAAGATCTTAGGGGGCTAAACTATGGCTACACCTTC
TRBD1 | TRBJ2-1 | . | TRBV11-3 | CASSLDLGQGDEQFF | TGTGCCAGCAGCTTAGATTTGGGACAGGGCGATGAGCAGTTCTTC
. | TRBJ2-5 | . | TRBV7-9 | CASSTITGGPETQYF | TGTGCCAGCAGCACCATTACCGGAGGCCCAGAGACCCAGTACTTC
. | TRBJ1-3 | . | TRBV6-1 | CASSEQFAGNTIYF | TGTGCCAGCAGTGAACAATTTGCCGGAAACACCATATATTTT
. | TRBJ1-5 | . | TRBV2 | CASSEEGFSNQPQHF | TGTGCCAGCAGTGAGGAGGGTTTTAGCAATCAGCCCCAGCATTTT
. | TRBJ1-2 | once | TRBV19 | CASRNLEGRTYGYTF | TGTGCCAGTAGGAATTTAGAGGGCCGAACCTATGGCTACACCTTC
. | TRBJ2-2 | once | TRBV5-1 | CASSPDAAGELFF | TGCGCCAGCAGCCCGGACGCGGCCGGGGAGCTGTTTTTT
TRBD1 | TRBJ2-3 | . | TRBV7-2 | CASSLWTGTNTDTQYF | TGTGCCAGCAGCCTATGGACAGGGACAAACACAGATACGCAGTATTTT
. | TRBJ1-2 | . | TRBV15 | CATSPRARQGYTF | TGTGCCACCAGCCCCCGTGCCCGCCAGGGCTACACCTTC
. | TRBJ1-1 | . | TRBV6-1 | CASSEQGFVLTEAFF | TGTGCCAGCAGTGAACAGGGGTTTGTACTCACTGAAGCTTTCTTT
TRBD2 | TRBJ2-2 | . | TRBV6-1 | CASSVRSGSGTGELFF | TGTGCCAGCAGTGTTAGAAGCGGGAGTGGCACCGGGGAGCTGTTTTTT
. | TRBJ2-5 | . | TRBV5-4 | CASSLEETQYF | TGTGCCAGCAGCTTGGAGGAGACCCAGTACTTC
. | TRBJ1-1 | . | TRBV28 | CASSRHGGRTEAFF | TGTGCCAGCAGCCGACACGGGGGGAGGACTGAAGCTTTCTTT
TRBD2 | TRBJ2-5 | . | TRBV6-5 | CASSYGLAGGGETQYF | TGTGCCAGCAGTTATGGACTAGCGGGGGGCGGGGAGACCCAGTACTTC
. | TRBJ2-2 | . | TRBV7-3 | CASSDLGTGELFF | TGTGCCAGCAGCGACCTAGGGACCGGGGAGCTGTTTTTT
TRBD1 | TRBJ1-1 | . | TRBV10-2 | CASSNRGSNTEAFF | TGCGCCAGCTCGAACAGGGGGTCGAACACTGAAGCTTTCTTT
. | TRBJ1-2 | . | TRBV18 | CASSLQGSNYGYTF | TGTGCCAGCTCACTCCAAGGCTCTAACTATGGCTACACCTTC